The 9 T cell receptor beta chains below come from one sample, sequenced in a study of Tregs in tolerant kidney transplant recipients. Sequencing was performed with immunoSEQ multiplex PCR; in TCRdb, only in-frame clones are kept and a portion is missing. This sample contains tens of thousands of clones. Here the sequenced sample was CD4+ T cells from blood, taken before the transplant. All receptors come from a human donor who received a combined kidney and bone marrow transplant.

Points on this clone: Coverage ceases 3 residues before the CDR3 finishes, and the germline J gene fills in the end. J is TRBJ1-5 and V is TRBV30; a weak D match, TRBD1 (5 bases). V gave up 3 bases and J gave up 2 bases, with 8 bases separating them. Germline V gene lookup returns CDR1 GTSNPN and CDR2 SVGIG (reference sequence). The CDR3 loop spans 13 amino acids. The CDR3 protein is CAWRQERNQPQHF. Partial CDR3 DNA: TGTGCCTGGAGACAGGAGCGCAATCAGCCC. Supplemented by reference TRBV30 and TRBJ1-5, the full variable domain reads SQTIHQWPATLVQPVGSPLSLECTVEGTSNPNLYWYRQAAGRGLQLLFYSVGIGQISSEVPQNLSASRPQDRQFILSSKKLLLSDSGFYLCAWRQERNQPQHFGDGTRLSIL.

Note on this clone: The sequence runs out 3 residues before the end of the CDR3; the remainder is reconstructed from the germline J gene. The V and J genes are TRBV6-2 or TRBV6-3 and TRBJ2-7; 11 nucleotides match TRBD2. Germline V CDR1 and CDR2: MNHEY, SVGEGT. CDR3 size: 15 residues. The trim removed 5 bases at V and 2 bases at J, leaving 5 bases unmatched. The chain's CDR3 is CASSEGLAVTYEQYF. The DNA read from the CDR3 is TGTGCCAGCAGTGAGGGACTAGCGGTAACCTACGAG.

Points on this clone: The read ends 3 residues early relative to the CDR3; the germline J gene fills the gap. This sequence joins TRBV29-1 and TRBJ2-1, with D possibly being TRBD2 (5 bases). The germline V and J ends were trimmed by 7 bases and 9 bases, with 10 bases remaining between them. The CDR3 extends over 10 amino acids. CDR1 and CDR2 (germline): SQVTM, ANQGSEA. Partial CDR3 DNA: TGCAGCGCCGGGGTAGGTGAG. Translation gives CSAGVGE. In full, the CDR3 is CSAGVGEQFF.

A note on this clone: Read coverage stops 3 residues before the CDR3 terminus; the germline J gene supplies the remainder. The chain uses TRBV18 and TRBJ2-7; maybe TRBD1 (5 bases). The V gene's germline CDR1 is KGHSH and CDR2 LQKENI. This CDR3 is built from 15 residues. Deletions cut 6 bases from V and 3 bases from J, with 18 bases between. The DNA read from the CDR3 is TGTGCCAGCTCCAACGAGGCAGGGTCGAGCTACGAG. Its translation is CASSNEAGSSYE. The whole CDR3 protein reads CASSNEAGSSYEQYF.

The CDR3 reads CASSVDRGFTGELFF. The DNA read from the CDR3 is TGTGCCAGCAGTGTGGACAGGGGATTTACCGGGGAG. The chain joins TRBV2 to TRBJ2-2, with TRBD1 matching over 9 bases. The read is 3 residues too short to cover the CDR3 end, so that end is filled in from the germline J gene. This CDR3 has 15 residues. Germline CDR1 reads SNHLY; CDR2 reads FYNNEI. J was trimmed by 5 bases and V by 4 bases; bases with no gene match: 5.

The covered CDR3 bases are TGCAGCGTTGTCGCAAGCGGGGATTACAATGAG. It translates to CSVVASGDYNE. The whole CDR3 is CSVVASGDYNEQFF. This sequence joins TRBV29-1 and TRBJ2-1, with 7 bases aligning to TRBD2. Read data end 3 residues before the CDR3 end; the end is taken from the germline J gene. Trimming took 4 bases from V and 4 from J; bases not matched to a gene: 7. CDR1 and CDR2 from the germline V gene are SQVTM and ANQGSEA. The CDR3 covers 14 residues.

About this clone itself: The CDR3 goes on 3 residues after the read ends, and that part is filled in from the germline J gene. The chain has TRBV20-1 and TRBJ2-1; 12 bases align to TRBD1. This CDR3 has 12 residues. The V gene end was trimmed by 6 bases and the J gene end by 8 bases; junction bases not matched to a gene: 2. Germline assignment: CDR1 DFQATT and CDR2 SNEGSKA (reference sequence). The CDR3 loop is CSAGTGGDEQFF. The DNA read from the CDR3 is TGCAGTGCCGGGACAGGGGGCGATGAG.

On this clone: The read stops 3 residues short of the end of the CDR3; the missing end is completed from the germline J gene. V gene TRBV5-1 combines with J gene TRBJ2-1; 11 bases fit TRBD2. Looked up from germline, CDR1 is SGHRS and CDR2 is YFSETQ. The CDR3 is made up of 18 amino acids. With 4 bases clipped from V and 8 bases from J, the junction kept 17 bases outside the gene matches. The CDR3 loop is CASSALQLAGASLYEQFF. CDR3 DNA (partial): TGCGCCAGCAGCGCGCTGCAACTAGCGGGAGCATCTCTCTATGAG.

Concerning this clone: The read ends 3 residues shy of where the CDR3 ends; the end is completed using the germline J gene. The chain combines TRBV11-1 with TRBJ2-5; 10 bases are shared with TRBD1. The CDR3 length is 13 residues. CDR1 SGHAT and CDR2 FQDESV come from the germline V gene (reference sequence). V was pared by 5 bases and J by 4 bases, with 1 base of the junction left unmatched. The covered CDR3 bases are TGTGCCAGCAGCGGGGACAGGGGAGAGACC. Protein product: CASSGDRGET. The whole CDR3 is CASSGDRGETQYF.